This entry lists 21 T cell receptor beta chains sequenced from one sample in a study of CD8+ T cells in alopecia areata. As the sequencing template, cDNA was produced by extracting RNA and reverse transcribing it. TCRdb keeps only in-frame clones here, not all; method: immunoSEQ multiplex PCR. The table shows fewer than 250,000 clones, with around two fifths occurring only once. Treatment meaning: oral pan-JAK inhibitor, 5-10 mg twice daily. Sequencing was performed on CD4+ T cells sorted from blood, taken at approximately week 37, from a patient treated with tofacitinib. Receptors originate from a human donor with alopecia areata.

The chain joins TRBV27 to TRBJ2-3; 12 bases align to TRBD2. CDR1 is MNHEY and CDR2 is SMNVEV in the germline V gene (reference sequence). The CDR3 totals 20 residues. Losses at the gene ends were 2 bases for V and 2 bases for J; bases not matched to a gene: 14. CDR3 in DNA: TGTGCCAGCAGTTTAGGGAGTCTAGCGGGAGGGAGAATGGCCACAGATACGCAGTATTTT. It encodes CASSLGSLAGGRMATDTQYF.

This clone was detected a few times. The rearrangement uses TRBV29-1 and TRBJ2-1; 7 bases line up with TRBD1. Germline V gene data show CDR1 as SQVTM and CDR2 as ANQGSEA. V gave up 7 bases and J gave up 0 bases; unmatched junction bases: 6. The CDR3 loop spans 14 amino acids. This CDR3 reads CSGTPGGSYNEQFF. The CDR3 nucleotides read TGCAGCGGCACCCCAGGGGGCTCCTACAATGAGCAGTTCTTC.

V and J are TRBV30 and TRBJ1-2; possibly TRBD1 for D (5 bases). V was trimmed by 2 bases and J by 8 bases, leaving 21 bases between them. The CDR3 is made up of 15 amino acids. Germline V CDR1 and CDR2: GTSNPN, SVGIG (reference sequence). CDR3 bases: TGTGCCTGGAGTCAGCTAAAATCGGGGGGTGGCGGCTACACCTTC. Protein sequence: CAWSQLKSGGGGYTF.

The rearrangement joins TRBV2 to TRBJ1-1, with D unclear. This CDR3 is 14 amino acids long. Germline values: CDR1 SNHLY, CDR2 FYNNEI. The V end was cut by 4 bases, the J end by 1 base, with 10 bases between. This CDR3 reads CASSVGLGNTEAFF. CDR3 DNA: TGTGCCAGCAGTGTGGGTCTGGGGAACACTGAAGCTTTCTTT.

This chain connects TRBV29-1 to TRBJ1-2; TRBD1 aligns across 7 bases. With V trimmed by 7 bases and J by 2 bases, 7 bases remained unmatched. CDR3 size: 13 residues. The V gene's germline CDR1 is SQVTM and CDR2 ANQGSEA. CDR3 coding DNA: TGCAGCGGGGCGACAGGGTGGAACTATGGCTACACCTTC. It translates to CSGATGWNYGYTF.

The rearrangement joins TRBV28 to TRBJ2-5, with TRBD2 identical over 9 bases. The CDR3 consists of 14 residues. J was trimmed by 8 bases and V by 6 bases; bases with no gene match: 10. Germline assignment: CDR1 MDHEN and CDR2 SYDVKM. CDR3 residues: CASRREGRRGTQYF. As DNA, the CDR3 is TGTGCCAGCAGGCGGGAGGGCCGGAGAGGCACCCAGTACTTC.

V gene TRBV30 combines with J gene TRBJ2-1; D unresolved. Trimming removed 3 bases at V and 0 bases at J, with 15 bases between. Germline V lookup: CDR1 GTSNPN, CDR2 SVGIG (reference sequence). The CDR3 totals 16 residues. In nucleotides, the CDR3 is TGTGCCTGGAGAGCTGTAGCATCCAGCTCCTACAATGAGCAGTTCTTC. This codes for CAWRAVASSSYNEQFF.

Regarding this clone: The same CDR3 arises from other DNA sequences in this sample as well. The V call is TRBV7-9, the J call TRBJ1-2; no clear D gene. Germline CDR1 and CDR2: SEHNR and FQNEAQ (reference sequence). Trimming removed 3 bases from V and 8 bases from J, with 7 bases in between. This CDR3 region has 11 residues. CDR3 DNA sequence: TGTGCCAGCAGCTTGTCCGGAGGCTACACCTTC. Translated: CASSLSGGYTF. The whole variable domain, filled in from reference TRBV7-9 and TRBJ1-2, reads DTGVSQNPRHKITKRGQNVTFRCDPISEHNRLYWYRQTLGQGPEFLTYFQNEAQLEKSRLLSDRFSAERPKGSFSTLEIQRTEQGDSAMYLCASSLSGGYTFGSGTRLTVV.

This clone was counted ten times or more. The chain links TRBV7-2 to TRBJ2-2; 7 positions match TRBD2. CDR1 is SGHTA and CDR2 is FQGNSA in the germline V gene. Losses at the gene ends were 8 bases for V and 5 bases for J; bases not matched to a gene: 14. This CDR3 is 16 amino acids long. The CDR3 reads CASRLYAGALTGELFF. DNA for the CDR3: TGTGCCAGCCGCCTCTACGCGGGAGCCCTTACCGGGGAGCTGTTTTTT.

For the CDR3, the DNA is TGCAGCGTTTACACCGGGACAGCGCAAGAGACCCAGTACTTC. This sequence encodes CSVYTGTAQETQYF. The V call is TRBV29-1, the J call TRBJ2-5; 7 nucleotides line up with TRBD1. This CDR3 is built from 14 residues. Losses at the gene ends were 5 bases for V and 2 bases for J; bases not matched to a gene: 8. Germline CDR1 reads SQVTM; CDR2 reads ANQGSEA.

This chain links TRBV5-5 with TRBJ2-1, with TRBD2 as a possible D gene (5 bases). The germline gives CDR1 SGHKS, CDR2 YYEKEE (reference sequence). This CDR3 has 14 amino acids. Trimming shortened V by 2 bases and J by 7 bases, and 13 bases separated the two germline ends. The CDR3 loop reads CASSFGGGGNEQFF. DNA of the CDR3: TGTGCCAGCAGCTTTGGCGGAGGTGGGAATGAGCAGTTCTTC.

The rearrangement uses TRBV28 and TRBJ2-3, with D perhaps TRBD1 (6 bases). Trimming took 7 bases from V and 9 from J, leaving 17 bases between them. The CDR3 has 13 amino acids. Germline CDR1 is MDHEN and CDR2 is SYDVKM. CDR3 nucleotides: TGTGCCAGCATAGGGGGAAAGGGCGGCACGCAGTATTTT. This sequence encodes CASIGGKGGTQYF.

This chain uses TRBV28 with TRBJ1-2; 7 nucleotides line up with TRBD1. Germline V CDR1 and CDR2: MDHEN, SYDVKM. The CDR3 extends over 14 amino acids. With V trimmed by 10 bases and J by 4 bases, 12 bases remained unmatched. CDR3 in DNA: TGTGCCATCAGACAACAGGGGAGTCTCTATGGCTACACCTTC. This translates into CAIRQQGSLYGYTF.

This clone was detected only once. The chain has TRBV30 and TRBJ1-3, with no clear D. CDR1 GTSNPN and CDR2 SVGIG come from the germline V gene (reference sequence). The CDR3 totals 14 residues. V was trimmed by 5 bases and J by 4 bases, leaving 15 bases between them. CDR3 bases: TGTGCCTGGGGTCAGGCGGCGGGCGGAAACACCATATATTTT. Residues: CAWGQAAGGNTIYF. Full variable domain (missing parts from reference TRBV30 and TRBJ1-3): SQTIHQWPATLVQPVGSPLSLECTVEGTSNPNLYWYRQAAGRGLQLLFYSVGIGQISSEVPQNLSASRPQDRQFILSSKKLLLSDSGFYLCAWGQAAGGNTIYFGEGSWLTVV.

This clone was seen more than once but under ten times. J is TRBJ2-3 and V is TRBV29-1; D unclear. Germline values: CDR1 SQVTM, CDR2 ANQGSEA. This CDR3 has 15 residues. Deletions cut 6 bases from V and 2 bases from J, with 18 bases between. This CDR3 reads CSVGDTWSFTDTQYF. Here the CDR3 DNA reads TGCAGCGTGGGCGACACCTGGAGTTTCACAGATACGCAGTATTTT.

V gene TRBV4-1 combines with J gene TRBJ1-1; possible D gene TRBD1, 6 bases. V lost 1 base, J lost 1 base, and 10 bases lay in between. The CDR3 runs to 15 residues. Germline values: CDR1 MGHRA, CDR2 YSYEKL. In nucleotides, the CDR3 is TGCGCCAGCAGCCAAGCCCTGACAGGGAACACTGAAGCTTTCTTT. Protein product: CASSQALTGNTEAFF.

This rearrangement joins TRBV2 to TRBJ1-2; 7 bases match TRBD1. From germline, CDR1 is SNHLY and CDR2 FYNNEI. The CDR3 is 14 residues long. V lost 6 bases, J lost 4 bases, and 8 bases stayed unmatched. Here the CDR3 DNA reads TGTGCCAGCAGGTTCGGACAGGCCTTCTATGGCTACACCTTC. This encodes CASRFGQAFYGYTF.

This rearrangement joins TRBV30 to TRBJ2-7; no clear D gene. The ends were cut back, 7 bases at V and 2 bases at J, with 9 bases in the middle. CDR3 length: 11 amino acids. Germline V gene lookup returns CDR1 GTSNPN and CDR2 SVGIG (reference sequence). CDR3 protein: CAYAVPYEQYF. The CDR3 bases are TGTGCCTACGCGGTACCCTACGAGCAGTACTTC.

This clone was recorded a few times. V gene TRBV30 combines with J gene TRBJ2-6, with D possibly called TRBD1 or TRBD2 (6 bases each). Per germline, CDR1 GTSNPN and CDR2 SVGIG (reference sequence). V was trimmed by 4 bases and J by 0 bases, leaving 13 bases between them. The CDR3 length is 16 residues. CDR3 DNA: TGTGCCTGGAAGGGGGGATTGGGCTCTGGGGCCAACGTCCTGACTTTC. Translated, it gives CAWKGGLGSGANVLTF. The whole variable domain, filled in from reference TRBV30 and TRBJ2-6, reads SQTIHQWPATLVQPVGSPLSLECTVEGTSNPNLYWYRQAAGRGLQLLFYSVGIGQISSEVPQNLSASRPQDRQFILSSKKLLLSDSGFYLCAWKGGLGSGANVLTFGAGSRLTVL.

V is TRBV2 and J is TRBJ2-1, with 10 bases matching TRBD2. V was pared by 5 bases and J by 5 bases, with 3 bases of the junction left unmatched. The CDR3 runs to 14 residues. Looked up from germline, CDR1 is SNHLY and CDR2 is FYNNEI. The CDR3 coding sequence is TGTGCCAGCAGTATCCTAGCGGGGGACAATGAGCAGTTCTTC. Residues: CASSILAGDNEQFF.

This rearrangement joins TRBV7-8 to TRBJ1-2; D remains ambiguous. The V and J ends lost 3 bases and 6 bases respectively, with 11 bases between them. CDR1 and CDR2 (germline): SGHVS, FQNEAQ. The CDR3 runs 13 residues. The CDR3 spells CASSLDGWDGYTF. Here the CDR3 DNA reads TGTGCCAGCAGCTTGGACGGATGGGATGGCTACACCTTC.